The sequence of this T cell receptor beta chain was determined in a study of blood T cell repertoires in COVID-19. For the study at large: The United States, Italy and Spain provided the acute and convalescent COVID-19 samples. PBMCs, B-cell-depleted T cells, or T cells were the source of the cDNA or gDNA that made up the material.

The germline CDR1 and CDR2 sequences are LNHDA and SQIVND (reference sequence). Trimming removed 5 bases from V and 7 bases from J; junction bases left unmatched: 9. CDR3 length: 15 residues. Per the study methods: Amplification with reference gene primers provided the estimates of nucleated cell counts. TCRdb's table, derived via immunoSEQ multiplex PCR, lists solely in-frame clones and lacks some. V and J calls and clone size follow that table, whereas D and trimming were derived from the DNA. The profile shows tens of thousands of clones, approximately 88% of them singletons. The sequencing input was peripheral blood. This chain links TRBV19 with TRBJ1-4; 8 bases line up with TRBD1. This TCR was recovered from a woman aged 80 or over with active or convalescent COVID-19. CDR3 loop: CASSQNQGAGEKLFF. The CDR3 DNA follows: TGTGCCAGTAGTCAAAATCAGGGGGCGGGTGAAAAACTGTTTTTT.